A single sample is the source of the 26 T cell receptor beta chains below, sequenced in a study of blood T cell repertoires in COVID-19. The table came from immunoSEQ multiplex PCR; TCRdb's copy has only in-frame clones and leaves some out. The sample shows 250,000 to 350,000 clones, 85% of them seen only once. Specimen: PBMCs or T cells enriched from blood (not recorded which). These TCRs come from a woman in her 50s who had recovered from COVID-19.

This chain links TRBV18 with TRBJ1-4; D gene unclear. The CDR3 extends over 12 amino acids. Germline V gene sequence: CDR1 KGHSH, CDR2 LQKENI. V lost 4 bases, J lost 8 bases, and 8 bases lay in between. The CDR3 bases are TGTGCCAGCTCACAATTACAGGAAAAACTGTTTTTT. This gives the protein CASSQLQEKLFF.

The J gene is TRBJ2-7, the V gene TRBV7-8, with D tentatively TRBD2 (5 bases). Germline loops: CDR1 SGHVS, CDR2 FQNEAQ. With 1 base removed from V and 3 bases from J, the gap between germline ends came to 10 bases. The CDR3 spans 14 residues. The CDR3 region has the DNA TGTGCCAGCAGCTTAGGACGGGGTATCTACGAGCAGTACTTC. Translated, it gives CASSLGRGIYEQYF.

The V and J genes are TRBV19 and TRBJ2-7; D ambiguous. In germline, CDR1 is LNHDA, CDR2 SQIVND (reference sequence). V lost 4 bases, J lost 0 bases, and 10 bases lay in between. The CDR3 is 14 residues long. The CDR3 DNA reads TGTGCCAGTAGTAACACACTAAGCTCCTACGAGCAGTACTTC. This codes for CASSNTLSSYEQYF.

The chain has TRBV11-2 and TRBJ1-4, with D unclear. The length of the CDR3 is 14 residues. CDR1 SGHAT and CDR2 FQNNGV come from the germline V gene. Trimming stripped 1 base from V and 8 bases from J, with 11 bases between. The CDR3 DNA sequence: TGTGCCAGCAGCTTAGGGGGAGGGATCGAAAAACTGTTTTTT. This sequence encodes CASSLGGGIEKLFF.

The chain joins TRBV10-3 to TRBJ2-7, with 8 bases aligning to TRBD1. Per the germline V gene, CDR1 is ENHRY and CDR2 is SYGVKD. The CDR3 spans 14 residues. Trimming removed 9 bases from V and 5 bases from J; junction bases left unmatched: 12. The CDR3 loop reads CAMSLGQARNEQYF. The CDR3 DNA reads TGTGCCATGAGTTTGGGACAGGCAAGGAACGAGCAGTACTTC.

The V gene is TRBV11-2, the J gene TRBJ2-3; 9 bases are a match to TRBD2. Trimming took 4 bases from V and 4 from J; bases not matched to a gene: 6. Germline V CDR1 and CDR2: SGHAT, FQNNGV. This CDR3 contains 15 residues. DNA of the CDR3: TGTGCCAGCAGCTCTTCGGCGGGAGGGCCAGATACGCAGTATTTT. Its protein is CASSSSAGGPDTQYF.

The rearrangement links TRBV5-1 to TRBJ1-1; 8 bases align to TRBD1. Germline V CDR1 and CDR2: SGHRS, YFSETQ. After removal of 4 bases from V and 1 base from J, the junction contained 9 bases not matched to a gene. The CDR3 extends over 16 amino acids. CDR3 region: CASSTVPGGPNTEAFF. The DNA of the CDR3 is TGCGCCAGCAGCACGGTACCAGGGGGCCCGAACACTGAAGCTTTCTTT.

J is TRBJ1-5 and V is TRBV6-5; tentatively, D is TRBD1 (5 bases). In germline, CDR1 is MNHEY, CDR2 SVGAGI. The CDR3 loop spans 13 amino acids. Trimming took 6 bases from V and 3 from J, leaving 9 bases between them. The DNA for the CDR3 is TGTGCCAGCAGGGGAGGGGTCAATCAGCCCCAGCATTTT. Encoded protein: CASRGGVNQPQHF.

V is TRBV9 and J is TRBJ2-7, with 9 bases identical to TRBD2. After removal of 3 bases from V and 5 bases from J, the junction contained 12 bases not matched to a gene. Germline V gene data show CDR1 as SGDLS and CDR2 as YYNGEE. The CDR3 consists of 16 residues. CDR3 sequence: CASSAGAGGRLDEQYF. The CDR3 DNA follows: TGTGCCAGCAGCGCCGGGGCGGGAGGGCGTCTGGACGAGCAGTACTTC.

J is TRBJ1-3 and V is TRBV5-8; a possible D gene is TRBD1 (6 bases). Per germline, CDR1 SGHTS and CDR2 YDEGEE. The V end was cut by 2 bases, the J end by 3 bases, with 12 bases between. The CDR3 loop spans 15 amino acids. CDR3 residues: CASSLQDSRGNTIYF. The DNA of the CDR3 is TGTGCCAGCAGCTTACAGGACAGCCGTGGAAACACCATATATTTT. Using reference TRBV5-8 and TRBJ1-3 for the parts outside the CDR3, the full variable domain is EAGVTQSPTHLIKTRGQQATLRCSPISGHTSVYWYQQALGLGLQFLLWYDEGEERNRGNFPPRFSGRQFPNYSSELNVNALELEDSALYLCASSLQDSRGNTIYFGEGSWLTVV.

The V and J genes are TRBV9 and TRBJ1-3, with TRBD1 as a possible D gene (6 bases). The CDR3 contains 14 residues. Deletions cut 4 bases from V and 4 bases from J, with 12 bases between. The V gene's germline CDR1 is SGDLS and CDR2 YYNGEE. CDR3 bases: TGTGCCAGCAGCTTCGAGGGACAAGGAAACACCATATATTTT. As protein: CASSFEGQGNTIYF.

The rearrangement joins TRBV30 to TRBJ1-1, with D maybe TRBD1 (6 bases). The V end lost 5 bases, the J end lost 6 bases, and 13 bases lay between the germline ends. The CDR3 has 12 amino acids. CDR1 is GTSNPN and CDR2 is SVGIG in the germline V gene (reference sequence). The CDR3 sequence is CAWQRGGPEAFF. The CDR3 coding sequence is TGTGCCTGGCAGCGGGGGGGCCCTGAAGCTTTCTTT.

The genes are TRBV20-1 and TRBJ2-7, with D possibly matching TRBD1 (5 bases). Germline-derived CDR1 and CDR2 are DFQATT and SNEGSKA (reference sequence). Trimming cost V 4 bases and J 6 bases, with 10 bases left between them. This CDR3 contains 11 residues. CDR3 protein: CSAMTVGEQYF. The CDR3 bases are TGCAGTGCTATGACAGTAGGCGAGCAGTACTTC.

This clone was observed a few times. This chain connects TRBV6-5 to TRBJ1-4, with 11 bases lining up with TRBD1. Germline CDR1 MNHEY, CDR2 SVGAGI. V gave up 6 bases and J gave up 7 bases; unmatched junction bases: 7. This CDR3 spans 15 amino acids. The DNA of the CDR3 is TGTGCCAGCAGCCGTCCCGGGACAGGGGGTGAAAAACTGTTTTTT. Translation gives CASSRPGTGGEKLFF.

This chain connects TRBV10-3 to TRBJ2-5, with a weak D call TRBD1 (7 bases). The length of the CDR3 is 15 residues. Germline CDR1 and CDR2: ENHRY and SYGVKD. V lost 3 bases, J lost 5 bases, and 16 bases lay in between. The CDR3 loop reads CAISEGSGGKETQYF. DNA of the CDR3: TGTGCCATCAGTGAAGGGTCAGGGGGGAAGGAGACCCAGTACTTC.

The chain has TRBV5-6 and TRBJ2-5, with D perhaps matching TRBD1 (5 bases). Per the germline V gene, CDR1 is SGHDT and CDR2 is YYEEEE. Trimming removed 0 bases from V and 5 bases from J, with 11 bases in between. CDR3 length: 14 residues. CDR3 sequence (DNA): TGTGCCAGCAGCTTGGTTCCAGGGCGGGAGACCCAGTACTTC. Translating gives CASSLVPGRETQYF.

The chain employs TRBV6-6 and TRBJ1-2; 7 bases map to TRBD1. With 10 bases clipped from V and 5 bases from J, the junction kept 7 bases outside the gene matches. Per the germline V gene, CDR1 is MNHNY and CDR2 is SVGAGI (reference sequence). The CDR3 extends over 12 amino acids. The CDR3 reads CATSEGAYGYTF. The CDR3 bases are TGTGCCACCTCGGAGGGGGCATATGGCTACACCTTC.

This sequence joins TRBV19 and TRBJ1-2; 9 positions agree with TRBD1. CDR1 LNHDA and CDR2 SQIVND come from the germline V gene (reference sequence). V was pared by 5 bases and J by 8 bases, with 6 bases of the junction left unmatched. The CDR3 length is 13 residues. CDR3 DNA: TGTGCCAGTAGTCAGACGGACAGGGGCGGCTACACCTTC. It specifies CASSQTDRGGYTF. Looking up the rest from reference TRBV19 and TRBJ1-2 gives the full variable domain: DGGITQSPKYLFRKEGQNVTLSCEQNLNHDAMYWYRQDPGQGLRLIYYSQIVNDFQKGDIAEGYSVSREKKESFPLTVTSAQKNPTAFYLCASSQTDRGGYTFGSGTRLTVV.

This chain connects TRBV12-3 or TRBV12-4 to TRBJ2-3; possibly TRBD1 for D (6 bases). The V end lost 5 bases, the J end lost 9 bases, and 15 bases lay between the germline ends. The CDR3 loop spans 13 amino acids. The CDR3 reads CASSIDRTNTQYF. CDR3 coding DNA: TGTGCCAGCAGTATCGACAGGACGAACACGCAGTATTTT.

The gene calls are TRBV5-1 and TRBJ2-2; D is uncertain. The germline V gene has CDR1 SGHRS and CDR2 YFSETQ. The CDR3 runs 16 residues. The V end lost 0 bases, the J end lost 3 bases, and 12 bases lay between the germline ends. CDR3 sequence reads: CASSLVSQIDTGELFF. CDR3 coding DNA: TGCGCCAGCAGCTTGGTTAGCCAGATAGACACCGGGGAGCTGTTTTTT. The entire variable domain, with the rest obtained from reference TRBV5-1 and TRBJ2-2, is as follows: KAGVTQTPRYLIKTRGQQVTLSCSPISGHRSVSWYQQTPGQGLQFLFEYFSETQRNKGNFPGRFSGRQFSNSRSEMNVSTLELGDSALYLCASSLVSQIDTGELFFGEGSRLTVL.

The chain joins TRBV5-1 to TRBJ1-6, with D possibly being TRBD1 (5 bases). V was cut by 2 bases and J by 8 bases, with 14 bases left in between. CDR3 length equals 15 residues. The V gene's germline CDR1 is SGHRS and CDR2 YFSETQ. The CDR3 sequence: CASSFSGAEDSPLHF. The CDR3 DNA sequence: TGCGCCAGCAGCTTTTCTGGGGCAGAGGATTCACCCCTCCACTTT.

V usage is TRBV27 and J usage is TRBJ1-1; TRBD1 agrees at 11 bases. CDR1 is MNHEY and CDR2 is SMNVEV in the germline V gene (reference sequence). V lost 6 bases to trimming and J lost 4 bases; unmatched junction nucleotides: 13. This CDR3 is 17 amino acids long. CDR3 loop: CASSPADRGRVGTEAFF. The CDR3 DNA reads TGTGCCAGCAGCCCAGCGGACAGGGGGCGCGTAGGCACTGAAGCTTTCTTT.

This clone was recorded only once. The V and J genes are TRBV9 and TRBJ1-2; TRBD1 agrees at 10 bases. The CDR3 sequence is 14 residues long. V lost 2 bases to trimming and J lost 8 bases; unmatched junction nucleotides: 6. Germline V gives CDR1 SGDLS, CDR2 YYNGEE. CDR3 loop: CASSVDRGRGGYTF. The CDR3 DNA sequence: TGTGCCAGCAGCGTTGACAGGGGGCGAGGCGGCTACACCTTC.

V gene TRBV6-1 combines with J gene TRBJ1-2; 9 bases map to TRBD1. V shed 1 base and J 0 bases; nucleotides not matched to a gene: 0. This CDR3 is built from 15 residues. Per the germline V gene, CDR1 is MNHNS and CDR2 is SASEGT. The chain's CDR3 is CASSEGQGANYGYTF. CDR3 in DNA: TGTGCCAGCAGTGAAGGACAGGGGGCTAACTATGGCTACACCTTC.

V usage is TRBV7-6 and J usage is TRBJ1-2; possibly TRBD1 for D (6 bases). Germline V gene sequence: CDR1 SGHVS, CDR2 FNYEAQ. V lost 5 bases and J 1 base, leaving 11 bases between the germline ends. This CDR3 has 14 residues. CDR3 residues: CASSPQGVNYGYTF. CDR3 nucleotide sequence: TGTGCCAGCAGCCCACAGGGTGTTAACTATGGCTACACCTTC.

The chain is built from TRBV5-4 and TRBJ1-6; 7 positions agree with TRBD1. Trimming took 3 bases from V and 7 from J; bases not matched to a gene: 7. Germline CDR1 and CDR2: SGHNT and YYREEE (reference sequence). The CDR3 spans 15 residues. CDR3 residues: CASSYRDRTNSPLHF. The CDR3 DNA follows: TGTGCCAGCAGCTACCGGGACAGAACGAATTCACCCCTCCACTTT.